This T cell receptor (beta chain) was observed in a study of blood T cell repertoires in COVID-19. Authors' processing steps: Estimation of nucleated cell counts relied on the amplification of reference gene primers. Assay: immunoSEQ multiplex PCR; the TCRdb copy retains only in-frame clones and omits some. The DNA gave D and trimming, while V, J and clone size come from that table. The sample has about 87,000 clones; around 86% are singletons. The CDR3 spans 15 residues. Germline trimming cut 1 base from V and 1 base from J; bases unmatched to any gene: 1. Germline V gene lookup returns CDR1 SGHTA and CDR2 FQGNSA.

Sequenced material: peripheral blood. The J gene is TRBJ2-5, the V gene TRBV7-2; 9 bases are shared with TRBD2. The sequence came from a human donor in a cohort sampled during active COVID-19. CDR3 DNA sequence: TGTGCCAGCAGCTTAGGGACTAGCGTCCAAGAGACCCAGTACTTC. This translates into CASSLGTSVQETQYF. The full variable domain, in which reference TRBV7-2 and TRBJ2-5 provide the parts outside the CDR3, is GAGVSQSPSNKVTEKGKDVELRCDPISGHTALYWYRQSLGQGLEFLIYFQGNSAPDKSGLPSDRFSAERTGGSVSTLTIQRTQQEDSAVYLCASSLGTSVQETQYFGPGTRLLVL.